This T cell receptor (beta chain) was captured in a study of OX40 agonist ivuxolimab in advanced cancers. At the level of the study: Intravenous ivuxolimab at 0.01 to 10 mg/kg was given to patients every 2 weeks.

The protocol was immunoSEQ multiplex PCR, while the TCRdb copy is restricted to in-frame clones and leaves out a portion. Of more than 80,000 clones in the sample, roughly nine tenths were seen once. Individuals having autoimmune disease history or systemic immunosuppression were not enrolled. The sample was CD4+ or CD8+ T cells sorted from blood, taken in a trial of the OX40 agonist ivuxolimab. The sequence derives from an adult with an advanced solid tumor such as melanoma, head and neck, liver or kidney cancer.

CDR3 in amino acids: CASSLGESEQFF. For the CDR3, the DNA is TGTGCCAGCAGCTTGGGGGAAAGCGAGCAGTTCTTC. The rearrangement joins TRBV5-6 to TRBJ2-1; no reliable D call. Germline V lookup: CDR1 SGHDT, CDR2 YYEEEE. Trimming took 0 bases from V and 10 from J, leaving 8 bases between them. The CDR3 contains 12 residues.